This T cell receptor beta chain was recorded in a study of molecular identifiers for immune sequencing clone quantification. Germline lookup yields CDR1 SQVTM and CDR2 ANQGSEA. This CDR3 region has 14 residues. V was cut by 1 base and J by 7 bases, with 14 bases left in between. TCRdb reprocessed the PCR reads via MiXCR and lists one record per CDR3 protein. The sample contains approximately 59,000 distinct CDR3 sequences, approximately 18% of which appear only once. This clonotype was seen repeatedly, ten times or more. The sequencing input was naive CD8+ T cells from blood, with Jurkat cell RNA spiked in. The subset denotes: FACS-sorted CD8+CD4-CCR7+CD45RA+ naive T cells. This clonotype originated in a human donor in good health. Some libraries in this study had Jurkat cell RNA spiked in. This chain joins TRBV29-1 and TRBJ2-1; a possible D gene is TRBD1 (5 bases). CDR3 in amino acids: CSVEVRAGLNEQFF. CDR3 DNA sequence: TGCAGCGTTGAAGTTCGGGCAGGGTTGAATGAGCAGTTCTTC.